Listed here are 30 T cell receptor beta chains from one sample, sequenced in a study of blood T cell repertoires in COVID-19 (TCRdb year 2020). The library was obtained by the immunoSEQ multiplex PCR assay. TCRdb limited this immuneACCESS table to in-frame rearrangements with V and J called. A share of clones is missing; checked studies link under half to unresolved V genes, and the rest is unexplained. This sample has roughly 86,000 clones in its table, and about three quarters of those were observed once. The ten most abundant clones make up 8% to 9% of the sample. The sample taken for sequencing was peripheral blood. Receptors were obtained from a man aged 50-59 years who had recovered from COVID-19.

The chain's CDR3 is CASSFSNEKLFF. DNA of the CDR3: TGTGCCAGCAGCTTCAGTAATGAAAAACTGTTTTTT. The chain employs TRBV6-5 and TRBJ1-4; D remains unclear. In germline, CDR1 is MNHEY, CDR2 SVGAGI. Trimming took 6 bases from V and 4 from J, leaving 6 bases between them. This CDR3 has 12 residues.

This clone is medium-sized. CDR3 in amino acids: CASSKGLHPRRELFF. As DNA, the CDR3 is TGTGCCAGCAGCAAGGGACTCCACCCCAGGCGGGAGCTGTTTTTT. The chain combines TRBV21-1 with TRBJ2-2; the table's TRBD2 call for D was not verified on the DNA. TRBV21-1 is an annotated pseudogene. The CDR3 is made up of 15 amino acids.

This clone was detected only a few times. CDR3: CASSLGLAGGIRFF. The DNA of the CDR3 is TGTGCCAGCAGCTTAGGACTAGCGGGGGGTATCCGGTTCTTC. The V gene is TRBV7-2, the J gene TRBJ2-1; the match to TRBD2 covers 13 bases. This CDR3 is built from 14 residues. The germline CDR1 and CDR2 sequences are SGHTA and FQGNSA. J gave up 15 bases and V 1 base, and 6 bases lay outside the gene matches.

The chain couples TRBV5-1 to TRBJ1-1; 8 bases map to TRBD1. Germline V lookup: CDR1 SGHRS, CDR2 YFSETQ. The CDR3 contains 14 residues. Losses at the gene ends were 1 base for V and 4 bases for J; bases not matched to a gene: 3. The CDR3 is CASSLYRGSTEAFF. The CDR3 region has the DNA TGCGCCAGCAGCTTGTACAGGGGGAGCACTGAAGCTTTCTTT.

The chain is built from TRBV5-1 and TRBJ2-3, with TRBD1 as a possible D gene (7 bases). The CDR3 has 16 residues. The V end was cut by 0 bases, the J end by 3 bases, with 14 bases between. Germline values: CDR1 SGHRS, CDR2 YFSETQ. The DNA of the CDR3 is TGCGCCAGCAGCTTGGCCGGGGCAGGGGGGACAGATACGCAGTATTTT. It yields the protein CASSLAGAGGTDTQYF.

The chain employs TRBV9 and TRBJ2-1; the match to TRBD2 covers 7 bases. The CDR3 has 16 amino acids. Germline CDR1 reads SGDLS; CDR2 reads YYNGEE. The junction had 15 bases not matched to a gene; V was cut back by 4 bases and J by 8 bases. CDR3 in amino acids: CASSSWSGAGLDEQFF. The CDR3 DNA sequence: TGTGCCAGCAGCTCCTGGAGCGGGGCGGGATTGGATGAGCAGTTCTTC.

The V and J genes are TRBV3-1 (or the pseudogene TRBV3-2) and TRBJ1-2, with D perhaps matching TRBD1 (5 bases). CDR1 and CDR2 (germline): LGHDT, YNNKEL (reference sequence). The V end lost 5 bases, the J end lost 2 bases, and 12 bases lay between the germline ends. CDR3 length equals 14 residues. The CDR3 DNA sequence: TGTGCCAGCAGCTCCGGGACTGGAAACTATGGCTACACCTTC. Encoded protein: CASSSGTGNYGYTF.

The chain links TRBV2 to TRBJ1-1; the D is unclear. CDR1 is SNHLY, CDR2 FYNNEI, per germline. The CDR3 loop spans 13 amino acids. The ends were cut back, 6 bases at V and 1 base at J, with 9 bases in the middle. Here the CDR3 reads CASRVQENTEAFF. The CDR3 coding sequence is TGTGCCAGCAGGGTTCAGGAGAACACTGAAGCTTTCTTT. Using reference TRBV2 and TRBJ1-1 for the parts outside the CDR3, the full variable domain is EPEVTQTPSHQVTQMGQEVILRCVPISNHLYFYWYRQILGQKVEFLVSFYNNEISEKSEIFDDQFSVERPDGSNFTLKIRSTKLEDSAMYFCASRVQENTEAFFGQGTRLTVV.

This chain links TRBV7-3 with TRBJ2-2; 8 nucleotides match TRBD1. Trimming at V came to 5 bases and at J to 5 bases, leaving 7 bases not matched to a gene. Germline loops: CDR1 SGHTA, CDR2 FQGTGA. CDR3 size: 15 residues. CDR3 amino acids: CASSPRTGPTGELFF. DNA of the CDR3: TGTGCCAGCAGCCCCCGGACAGGGCCAACCGGGGAGCTGTTTTTT.

The gene calls are TRBV12-2 and TRBJ2-3; the table names TRBD2, a call not compared with the DNA. TRBV12-2 is marked as a pseudogene. CDR3 length: 18 amino acids. The CDR3 DNA is TGTGCAAGTCGCTTAGGCACCGTACTAGCGCAGGCCACAGATACGCAGTATTTT. Translating it yields CASRLGTVLAQATDTQYF.

V is TRBV6-5 and J is TRBJ1-2; perhaps TRBD1 as D (6 bases). CDR3 length: 15 residues. Trimming left V 2 bases short and J 0 bases short, with 10 bases between. Per germline, CDR1 MNHEY and CDR2 SVGAGI. The CDR3 here is CASSYPDRPNYGYTF. The CDR3 DNA is TGTGCCAGCAGTTACCCGGACAGACCTAACTATGGCTACACCTTC.

The CDR3, as DNA: TGCGCCAGCAGTCCAAGTGGGACTAGCGGGGGGGCTTTTGAGCAGTTCTTC. Its protein is CASSPSGTSGGAFEQFF. This chain links TRBV5-1 with TRBJ2-1; 16 positions match TRBD2. CDR3 length: 17 amino acids. The J segment lost 9 bases and the V segment lost 5 bases, leaving 11 bases of the junction unmatched. CDR1 is SGHRS and CDR2 is YFSETQ in the germline V gene.

The DNA for the CDR3 is TGTGCCAGCTCACCACGGGGCAGCACAGATACGCAGTATTTT. Its protein product is CASSPRGSTDTQYF. V and J are TRBV18 and TRBJ2-3, with a tentative D call TRBD1 (5 bases). The V gene's germline CDR1 is KGHSH and CDR2 LQKENI. The CDR3 extends over 14 amino acids. Trimming took off 1 base at V and 0 bases at J, with 5 bases between the two ends.

The chain links TRBV19 to TRBJ1-1; D is possibly TRBD1 (6 bases). V lost 8 bases to trimming and J lost 9 bases, with 13 bases between them. The CDR3 sequence is 11 residues long. Germline V lookup: CDR1 LNHDA, CDR2 SQIVND (reference sequence). The CDR3 here is CASLNRAQAFF. The CDR3 region has the DNA TGTGCCAGTTTAAACAGGGCGCAAGCTTTCTTT. Filled out from reference TRBV19 and TRBJ1-1, the complete variable domain reads DGGITQSPKYLFRKEGQNVTLSCEQNLNHDAMYWYRQDPGQGLRLIYYSQIVNDFQKGDIAEGYSVSREKKESFPLTVTSAQKNPTAFYLCASLNRAQAFFGQGTRLTVV.

The chain joins TRBV10-3 to TRBJ1-1; 7 bases are a match to TRBD1. Germline assignment: CDR1 ENHRY and CDR2 SYGVKD. CDR3 length: 14 amino acids. CDR3 in DNA: TGTGCTCACAGGGGCCAGGGCGAGGGGGGAGAAGCTTTCTTT. Encoded protein: CAHRGQGEGGEAFF.

V and J are TRBV5-5 and TRBJ2-1; D is undetermined. V was cut by 3 bases and J by 6 bases, with 7 bases left in between. The CDR3 totals 12 residues. Germline V CDR1 and CDR2: SGHKS, YYEKEE (reference sequence). CDR3 amino acids: CASSYMFNEQFF. In nucleotides, the CDR3 is TGTGCCAGCAGCTACATGTTCAATGAGCAGTTCTTC.

DNA of the CDR3: TGTGCCAGCAGCCCTTGGACTAGCGGGAGACAGGGGCAGTTCTTC. Protein: CASSPWTSGRQGQFF. The chain employs TRBV9 and TRBJ2-1; 13 positions agree with TRBD2. This CDR3 contains 15 residues. The V segment lost 4 bases and the J segment 12 bases; nucleotides outside the gene matches: 10. Germline lookup yields CDR1 SGDLS and CDR2 YYNGEE.

The chain carries TRBV10-3 and TRBJ1-4; D is perhaps TRBD1 (6 bases). Germline-derived CDR1 and CDR2 are ENHRY and SYGVKD. The CDR3 loop spans 16 amino acids. V was shortened by 3 bases and J by 3 bases, with 14 bases between the two germline ends. CDR3: CAISDGGPRANEKLFF. The CDR3 region has the DNA TGTGCCATCAGTGACGGGGGGCCCCGAGCTAATGAAAAACTGTTTTTT.

This sequence joins TRBV5-6 and TRBJ1-2; D is ambiguous. The CDR3 loop spans 15 amino acids. Trimming pared 1 base from V and 4 bases from J, leaving 14 bases between. Per germline, CDR1 SGHDT and CDR2 YYEEEE. The CDR3 DNA sequence: TGTGCCAGCAGCTTGTACAGTTCCTCCCCCTATGGCTACACCTTC. It codes for CASSLYSSSPYGYTF. The full variable domain, rest sourced from reference TRBV5-6 and TRBJ1-2, is DAGVTQSPTHLIKTRGQQVTLRCSPKSGHDTVSWYQQALGQGPQFIFQYYEEEERQRGNFPDRFSGHQFPNYSSELNVNALLLGDSALYLCASSLYSSSPYGYTFGSGTRLTVV.

The V gene is TRBV3-1 (or the pseudogene TRBV3-2), the J gene TRBJ1-1; a possible D gene is TRBD1 (6 bases). Trimming took off 5 bases at V and 5 bases at J, with 15 bases between the two ends. The CDR3 has 14 residues. Germline V lookup: CDR1 LGHDT, CDR2 YNNKEL (reference sequence). In nucleotides, the CDR3 is TGTGCCAGCAGCGGCCAGGGGAGTGGAACTGAAGCTTTCTTT. Protein sequence: CASSGQGSGTEAFF.

This clone showed up just once. The rearrangement links TRBV7-2 to TRBJ2-2; D is possibly TRBD2 (5 bases). V dropped 3 bases and J dropped 0 bases, with 11 bases sitting between them. CDR3 length: 16 residues. Germline CDR1 SGHTA, CDR2 FQGNSA. CDR3 in amino acids: CASSFRPRANTGELFF. CDR3 DNA: TGTGCCAGCAGCTTTCGACCGCGGGCGAACACCGGGGAGCTGTTTTTT.

The rearrangement links TRBV28 to TRBJ2-3, with TRBD2 as a possible D gene (6 bases). The V end lost 3 bases, the J end lost 4 bases, and 14 bases lay between the germline ends. Germline V gene sequence: CDR1 MDHEN, CDR2 SYDVKM. This CDR3 spans 15 amino acids. In nucleotides, the CDR3 is TGTGCCAGCAGTTTCAGCGGGCCGAGGGCAGATACGCAGTATTTT. It encodes CASSFSGPRADTQYF.

In its sample, this clone was seen a few times. The germline gene is not matched at one end of the junction; a read error may be the cause. The chain recombines TRBV5-1 with TRBJ1-2, with 8 bases aligning to TRBD1. The CDR3 runs to 15 residues. Germline V gene sequence: CDR1 SGHRS, CDR2 YFSETQ. The CDR3 spells CASSLRDRPNDGYTF. CDR3 nucleotides: TGCGCCAGCAGCTTGAGGGACAGGCCTAACGATGGCTACACCTTC.

The chain joins TRBV7-3 to TRBJ2-1, with 10 bases lining up with TRBD2. CDR3 length: 15 residues. The V gene end was trimmed by 5 bases and the J gene end by 4 bases; junction bases not matched to a gene: 5. Germline CDR1 reads SGHTA; CDR2 reads FQGTGA. This chain's CDR3 is CASSPTAGGYNEQFF. The CDR3 DNA reads TGTGCCAGCAGCCCCACAGCGGGAGGGTACAATGAGCAGTTCTTC.

V usage is TRBV2 and J usage is TRBJ1-1, with no clear D. The CDR3 runs 13 residues. CDR1 is SNHLY, CDR2 FYNNEI, per germline. V lost 4 bases and J 8 bases, leaving 14 bases between the germline ends. CDR3 loop: CASSGFSGLEAFF. CDR3 nucleotides: TGTGCCAGCAGTGGTTTTTCAGGACTGGAAGCTTTCTTT. The whole variable domain, remainder taken from reference TRBV2 and TRBJ1-1, is EPEVTQTPSHQVTQMGQEVILRCVPISNHLYFYWYRQILGQKVEFLVSFYNNEISEKSEIFDDQFSVERPDGSNFTLKIRSTKLEDSAMYFCASSGFSGLEAFFGQGTRLTVV.

The chain couples TRBV6-5 to TRBJ2-7, with 8 bases fitting TRBD1. From germline, CDR1 is MNHEY and CDR2 SVGAGI. The V and J ends lost 6 bases and 6 bases, in that order; junction bases with no gene match: 7. The CDR3 has 13 amino acids. The CDR3 region is CASRLTGEFEQYF. The CDR3 DNA reads TGTGCCAGCAGGCTGACAGGGGAGTTCGAGCAGTACTTC.

The V gene is TRBV7-8, the J gene TRBJ2-7; the D gene is possibly TRBD1 (6 bases). Trimming cost V 5 bases and J 2 bases, with 13 bases left between them. The CDR3 contains 14 residues. Germline V lookup: CDR1 SGHVS, CDR2 FQNEAQ. The DNA for the CDR3 is TGTGCCAGCAGCCCAACAGGGTCAGCCTACGAGCAGTACTTC. Residues: CASSPTGSAYEQYF.

As concerns this clone: One end of the junction fails to match germline, which may point to a read error. Within the sample, other DNA sequences also encode this same CDR3. This chain uses TRBV15 with TRBJ2-6; a weak D match, TRBD2 (5 bases). There are 15 residues in the CDR3. CDR1 and CDR2 (germline): LNHNV, YYDKDF (reference sequence). The CDR3 region has the DNA TGTGCCACCAGCAGAGCAACAGAGAGGGCCAACGTCCTAACTTTC. This gives the protein CATSRATERANVLTF.

As regards this clone: The junction shows a germline mismatch at one end, possibly a read error. The J gene is TRBJ2-7, the V gene TRBV7-7; 9 bases are shared with TRBD1. This CDR3 spans 13 amino acids. Looked up from germline, CDR1 is SSHAT and CDR2 is FNYEAQ (reference sequence). In DNA, the CDR3 is TGTGCTAGCAGCTTAGAGACAGGGGGCGAGCAGTACTTC. Its translation: CASSLETGGEQYF.

The chain is built from TRBV11-3 and TRBJ2-2, with D tentatively TRBD1 (6 bases). The germline V gene has CDR1 SGHNT and CDR2 YENEEA. V was cut by 5 bases and J by 6 bases, with 19 bases left in between. CDR3 length: 16 residues. DNA of the CDR3: TGTGCCAGCAGCCTGCTGGTTGGGGGCGGACCCGGGGAGCTGTTTTTT. Translated: CASSLLVGGGPGELFF.